The present T cell receptor beta chain was sequenced within a study of blood T cell repertoires in COVID-19. Overall study context: T cells, B-cell-depleted T cells, or PBMCs provided the cDNA or gDNA that served as material.

Data came from immunoSEQ multiplex PCR; TCRdb stores just in-frame clones and leaves some out. The repertoire holds approximately 93,000 clones, with about nine tenths as singletons. The length of the CDR3 is 14 residues. Germline V lookup: CDR1 SGHTS, CDR2 YDEGEE. The junction had 4 bases not matched to a gene; V was cut back by 3 bases and J by 8 bases. J is TRBJ1-4 and V is TRBV5-8, with TRBD1 matching over 10 bases. The specimen was peripheral blood. This receptor was identified in a human donor in a cohort sampled during active COVID-19. The chain's CDR3 is CASSSGQGREKLFF. As DNA, the CDR3 is TGTGCCAGCAGCTCGGGACAGGGGAGAGAAAAACTGTTTTTT.